This note documents a single TCR beta chain sequence. The germline gives CDR1 DFQATT, CDR2 SNEGSKA (reference sequence). V was clipped by 1 base and J by 6 bases, with 9 bases between them. CDR3 length: 12 amino acids. The data originate from a study of identical twins. TCRdb redid the calling of the 5' RACE reads with MiXCR, one entry per CDR3 protein. This table holds around 1.7 million distinct CDR3 sequences, 32% found once. The rearrangement links TRBV20-1 to TRBJ1-1; D is possibly TRBD1 (5 bases). The sequenced sample was cord blood. The source of this sequence is a newborn girl in good health. The CDR3 nucleotides read TGCAGTGCTAGAGGGCAGGGCGCTGAAGCTTTCTTT. It specifies CSARGQGAEAFF.